The 21 T cell receptor beta chains presented below share a single source sample, sequenced in a study of blood T cell repertoires in COVID-19. Clones were read by immunoSEQ multiplex PCR, and TCRdb kept only the in-frame ones, dropping some. The top ten hold approximately 9.4% of the sample, which has roughly 150,000 clones, approximately 82% seen once. The specimen was peripheral blood. The receptors were gathered from a woman in her fifties or sixties with acute or convalescent COVID-19.

This clone came up once. V gene TRBV10-3 combines with J gene TRBJ2-7; D possibly corresponds to TRBD1 (6 bases). The length of the CDR3 is 15 residues. Looked up from germline, CDR1 is ENHRY and CDR2 is SYGVKD. V was cut by 6 bases and J by 6 bases, with 21 bases left in between. The CDR3 sequence is CAIRRQGSPEREQYF. CDR3 DNA sequence: TGTGCCATCAGGCGCCAGGGGTCCCCCGAACGCGAGCAGTACTTC.

The rearrangement joins TRBV3-1 (or the pseudogene TRBV3-2) to TRBJ1-1; D gene ambiguous. This CDR3 comprises 14 residues. CDR1 and CDR2 (germline): LGHDT, YNNKEL (reference sequence). V was shortened by 2 bases and J by 4 bases, with 11 bases between the two germline ends. The chain's CDR3 is CASSQLHRSTEAFF. The CDR3 DNA reads as TGTGCCAGCAGCCAACTTCATAGAAGCACTGAAGCTTTCTTT.

The V gene is TRBV7-3, the J gene TRBJ2-6, with a possible D match to TRBD2 (6 bases). Germline-derived CDR1 and CDR2 are SGHTA and FQGTGA. The CDR3 consists of 17 residues. Trimming removed 1 base from V and 3 bases from J, with 13 bases in between. The CDR3, as DNA: TGTGCCAGCAGCTTAAGGGGGAGGAGGGATGGGGCCAACGTCCTGACTTTC. Protein product: CASSLRGRRDGANVLTF.

This chain connects TRBV5-1 to TRBJ1-2, with unresolved D. The length of the CDR3 is 15 residues. The germline gives CDR1 SGHRS, CDR2 YFSETQ. V dropped 0 bases and J dropped 2 bases, with 11 bases sitting between them. The DNA for the CDR3 is TGCGCCAGCAGCTTGGCGGGTGATGGGAACTATGGCTACACCTTC. It yields the protein CASSLAGDGNYGYTF.

The chain links TRBV4-3 to TRBJ1-2; D uncertain. Between the trimmed V and J ends, which lost 2 bases and 4 bases, there was a span of 14 bases. CDR1 is LGHNA and CDR2 is YSLEER in the germline V gene. This CDR3 is 15 amino acids long. Here the CDR3 reads CASSQSTQESYGYTF. Here the CDR3 DNA reads TGCGCCAGCAGCCAAAGCACTCAGGAATCCTATGGCTACACCTTC.

The V gene is TRBV7-9, the J gene TRBJ1-3, with 10 bases matching TRBD1. This CDR3 is 14 amino acids long. In germline, CDR1 is SEHNR, CDR2 FQNEAQ (reference sequence). V was clipped by 4 bases and J by 8 bases; unmatched bases: 5. The CDR3 nucleotides read TGTGCCAGCAGCTCCGGGACAGGGGATTACACCATATATTTT. Protein: CASSSGTGDYTIYF.

This clone was detected only a few times. The chain employs TRBV5-1 and TRBJ2-1, with 8 bases lining up with TRBD2. Germline V gene lookup returns CDR1 SGHRS and CDR2 YFSETQ. The CDR3 length is 14 residues. Trimming removed 1 base from V and 7 bases from J; junction bases left unmatched: 4. The CDR3 coding sequence is TGCGCCAGCAGCTTGCAGGGACTAGGTAATGAGCAGTTCTTC. Protein sequence: CASSLQGLGNEQFF.

J is TRBJ2-7 and V is TRBV5-1, with D possibly matching TRBD1 (6 bases). The V end was cut by 4 bases, the J end by 3 bases, with 14 bases between. From germline, CDR1 is SGHRS and CDR2 YFSETQ. The CDR3 length is 14 residues. The CDR3 coding sequence is TGCGCCAGCAGCATGGGACACGCCGACTACGAGCAGTACTTC. The encoded protein is CASSMGHADYEQYF.

The table lists this clone with a few counts. The chain carries TRBV7-9 and TRBJ2-7, with D perhaps matching TRBD1 (7 bases). The ends were cut back, 2 bases at V and 0 bases at J, with 14 bases in the middle. CDR1 and CDR2 from the germline V gene are SEHNR and FQNEAQ (reference sequence). The CDR3 sequence is 16 residues long. The CDR3 DNA follows: TGTGCCAGCAGCTTAACCGCGGGACAGTACTCCTACGAGCAGTACTTC. Translating it yields CASSLTAGQYSYEQYF. The full variable domain, in which reference TRBV7-9 and TRBJ2-7 provide the parts outside the CDR3, is DTGVSQNPRHKITKRGQNVTFRCDPISEHNRLYWYRQTLGQGPEFLTYFQNEAQLEKSRLLSDRFSAERPKGSFSTLEIQRTEQGDSAMYLCASSLTAGQYSYEQYFGPGTRLTVT.

The chain carries TRBV5-5 and TRBJ2-7; 8 nucleotides align to TRBD1. CDR3 length: 13 residues. Germline assignment: CDR1 SGHKS and CDR2 YYEKEE (reference sequence). Trimming took 4 bases from V and 4 from J; bases not matched to a gene: 4. The CDR3 region is CASSRDRLYEQYF. CDR3 in DNA: TGTGCCAGCAGCCGGGACAGGCTTTACGAGCAGTACTTC. The full variable domain, with the rest looked up from reference TRBV5-5 and TRBJ2-7, is DAGVTQSPTHLIKTRGQQVTLRCSPISGHKSVSWYQQVLGQGPQFIFQYYEKEERGRGNFPDRFSARQFPNYSSELNVNALLLGDSALYLCASSRDRLYEQYFGPGTRLTVT.

The chain is built from TRBV3-1 (or the pseudogene TRBV3-2) and TRBJ2-3, with TRBD2 identical over 9 bases. Germline assignment: CDR1 LGHDT and CDR2 YNNKEL (reference sequence). The CDR3 has 16 amino acids. The ends lost 4 bases at V and 4 bases at J; junction bases unmatched: 9. CDR3 in DNA: TGTGCCAGCAGCCCTCGGCGGGGGGGCCTATCAGATACGCAGTATTTT. Amino acids: CASSPRRGGLSDTQYF.

This chain joins TRBV6-1 and TRBJ1-6; no reliable D call. The ends were cut back, 2 bases at V and 0 bases at J, with 5 bases in the middle. Germline V gene sequence: CDR1 MNHNS, CDR2 SASEGT. The CDR3 has 15 amino acids. In DNA form, the CDR3 reads TGTGCCAGCAGTGAATGGAGCTCCTATAATTCACCCCTCCACTTT. It is translated as CASSEWSSYNSPLHF.

The chain links TRBV5-5 to TRBJ1-5, with 7 bases identical to TRBD1. Germline assignment: CDR1 SGHKS and CDR2 YYEKEE (reference sequence). The CDR3 runs 14 residues. V lost 4 bases to trimming and J lost 4 bases; unmatched junction nucleotides: 5. CDR3 in amino acids: CASSMGQLNQPQHF. CDR3 in DNA: TGTGCCAGCAGCATGGGACAGTTAAATCAGCCCCAGCATTTT.

The chain couples TRBV2 to TRBJ2-7; 7 bases map to TRBD1. V gave up 4 bases and J gave up 4 bases; unmatched junction bases: 10. The CDR3 totals 15 residues. Germline CDR1 is SNHLY and CDR2 is FYNNEI. In nucleotides, the CDR3 is TGTGCCAGCAGTGGGCCGGGACAGCCGATATACGAGCAGTACTTC. Its protein product is CASSGPGQPIYEQYF.

This chain connects TRBV5-1 to TRBJ2-7, with 9 bases identical to TRBD1. The CDR3 consists of 16 residues. After removal of 1 base from V and 3 bases from J, the junction contained 8 bases not matched to a gene. Germline CDR1 and CDR2: SGHRS and YFSETQ. CDR3 sequence: CASSLNPGQGFYEQYF. In DNA form, the CDR3 reads TGCGCCAGCAGCTTGAATCCGGGACAGGGCTTCTACGAGCAGTACTTC.

This chain links TRBV18 with TRBJ2-1, with D tentatively TRBD2 (6 bases). CDR1 is KGHSH, CDR2 LQKENI, per germline. The length of the CDR3 is 14 residues. V lost 3 bases, J lost 5 bases, and 11 bases lay in between. The DNA for the CDR3 is TGTGCCAGCTCACCCCCCGCGGGGAACAATGAGCAGTTCTTC. This translates into CASSPPAGNNEQFF.

The rearrangement uses TRBV3-1 (or the pseudogene TRBV3-2) and TRBJ2-7; 14 bases are a match to TRBD2. Unmatched junction bases numbered 2, after V lost 4 bases and J lost 6 bases. The CDR3 has 14 amino acids. Germline V gives CDR1 LGHDT, CDR2 YNNKEL (reference sequence). DNA for the CDR3: TGTGCCAGCAGCCCCGGGACTAGCGGGAGCGAGCAGTACTTC. Amino acids: CASSPGTSGSEQYF.

The rearrangement joins TRBV5-1 to TRBJ2-2; 8 nucleotides agree with TRBD2. V shed 0 bases and J 5 bases; nucleotides not matched to a gene: 3. This CDR3 has 15 amino acids. CDR1 SGHRS and CDR2 YFSETQ come from the germline V gene. The CDR3 DNA follows: TGCGCCAGCAGCTTGGGGCCTAGCGGGACCGGGGAGCTGTTTTTT. It is translated as CASSLGPSGTGELFF. Together with reference TRBV5-1 and TRBJ2-2, the CDR3 gives the full variable domain: KAGVTQTPRYLIKTRGQQVTLSCSPISGHRSVSWYQQTPGQGLQFLFEYFSETQRNKGNFPGRFSGRQFSNSRSEMNVSTLELGDSALYLCASSLGPSGTGELFFGEGSRLTVL.

The rearrangement uses TRBV5-5 and TRBJ2-1, with TRBD2 identical over 12 bases. Germline-derived CDR1 and CDR2 are SGHKS and YYEKEE (reference sequence). V was clipped by 3 bases and J by 2 bases; unmatched bases: 6. The CDR3 length is 17 residues. CDR3 DNA sequence: TGTGCCAGCAGCTGGTATACTAGCGGGGGGACCTACAATGAGCAGTTCTTC. Translation: CASSWYTSGGTYNEQFF. Full variable domain (remainder filled in from reference TRBV5-5 and TRBJ2-1): DAGVTQSPTHLIKTRGQQVTLRCSPISGHKSVSWYQQVLGQGPQFIFQYYEKEERGRGNFPDRFSARQFPNYSSELNVNALLLGDSALYLCASSWYTSGGTYNEQFFGPGTRLTVL.

The chain joins TRBV6-1 to TRBJ1-5; no reliable D call. The CDR3 consists of 13 residues. V shed 3 bases and J shed 5 bases, with 8 bases lying between them. Germline lookup yields CDR1 MNHNS and CDR2 SASEGT. This chain's CDR3 is CASSEREDQPQHF. In DNA, the CDR3 is TGTGCCAGCAGTGAGAGGGAGGATCAGCCCCAGCATTTT.

The chain employs TRBV19 and TRBJ1-2, with 7 bases matching TRBD1. CDR1 and CDR2 (germline): LNHDA, SQIVND (reference sequence). V dropped 5 bases and J dropped 4; count of bases not matched to a gene: 4. This CDR3 is 13 amino acids long. For the CDR3, the DNA is TGTGCCAGTAGTGCCGGGACAGTCTATGGCTACACCTTC. Protein: CASSAGTVYGYTF.